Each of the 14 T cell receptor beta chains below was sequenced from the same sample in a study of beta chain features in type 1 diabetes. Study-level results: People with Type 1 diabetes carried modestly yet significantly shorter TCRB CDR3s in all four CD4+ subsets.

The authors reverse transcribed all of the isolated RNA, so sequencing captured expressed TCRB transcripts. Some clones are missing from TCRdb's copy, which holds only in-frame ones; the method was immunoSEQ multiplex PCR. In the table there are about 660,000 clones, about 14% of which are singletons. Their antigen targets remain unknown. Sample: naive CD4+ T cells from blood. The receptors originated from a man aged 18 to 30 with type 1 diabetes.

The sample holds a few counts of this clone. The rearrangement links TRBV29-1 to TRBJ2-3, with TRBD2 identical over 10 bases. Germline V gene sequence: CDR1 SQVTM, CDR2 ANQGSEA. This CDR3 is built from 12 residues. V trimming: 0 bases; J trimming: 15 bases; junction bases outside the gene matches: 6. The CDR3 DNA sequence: TGCAGCGTTGAAGAGGCCGGGACTAGCGAATATTTT. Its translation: CSVEEAGTSEYF.

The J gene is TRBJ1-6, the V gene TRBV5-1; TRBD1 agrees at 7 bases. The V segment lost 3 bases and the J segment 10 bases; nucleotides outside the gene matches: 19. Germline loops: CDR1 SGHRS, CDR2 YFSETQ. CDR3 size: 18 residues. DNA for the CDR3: TGCGCCAGCAGCTGGGGCGGATCGACAGGGAGAGGAGGATCACCCCTCCACTTT. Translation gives CASSWGGSTGRGGSPLHF. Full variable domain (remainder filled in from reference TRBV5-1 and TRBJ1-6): KAGVTQTPRYLIKTRGQQVTLSCSPISGHRSVSWYQQTPGQGLQFLFEYFSETQRNKGNFPGRFSGRQFSNSRSEMNVSTLELGDSALYLCASSWGGSTGRGGSPLHFGNGTRLTVT.

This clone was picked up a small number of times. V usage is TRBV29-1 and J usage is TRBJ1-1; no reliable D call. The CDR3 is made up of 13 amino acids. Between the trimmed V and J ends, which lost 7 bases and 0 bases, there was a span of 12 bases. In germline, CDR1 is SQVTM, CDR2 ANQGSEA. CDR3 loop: CSAPGRLNTEAFF. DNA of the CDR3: TGCAGCGCTCCCGGTAGACTGAACACTGAAGCTTTCTTT.

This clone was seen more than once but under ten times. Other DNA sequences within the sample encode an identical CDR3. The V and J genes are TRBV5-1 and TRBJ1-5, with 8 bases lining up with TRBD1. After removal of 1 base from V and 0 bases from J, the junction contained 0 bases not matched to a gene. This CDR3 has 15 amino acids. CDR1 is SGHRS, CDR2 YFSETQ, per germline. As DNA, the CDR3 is TGCGCCAGCAGCTTGCAGGGGGCTAGCAATCAGCCCCAGCATTTT. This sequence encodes CASSLQGASNQPQHF. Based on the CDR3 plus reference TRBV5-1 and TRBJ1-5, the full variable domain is KAGVTQTPRYLIKTRGQQVTLSCSPISGHRSVSWYQQTPGQGLQFLFEYFSETQRNKGNFPGRFSGRQFSNSRSEMNVSTLELGDSALYLCASSLQGASNQPQHFGDGTRLSIL.

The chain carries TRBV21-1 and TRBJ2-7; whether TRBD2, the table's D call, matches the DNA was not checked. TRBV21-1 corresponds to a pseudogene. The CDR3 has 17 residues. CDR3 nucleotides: TGTGCCAGCACCCGAATCATCCGGGACTGGAAACCCTACGAGCAGTACTTC. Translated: CASTRIIRDWKPYEQYF.

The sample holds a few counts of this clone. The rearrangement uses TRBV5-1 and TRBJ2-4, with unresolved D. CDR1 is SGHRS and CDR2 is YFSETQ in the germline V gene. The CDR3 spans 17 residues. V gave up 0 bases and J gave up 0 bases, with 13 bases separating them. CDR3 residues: CASSLDVGEIAKNIQYF. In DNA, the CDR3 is TGCGCCAGCAGCTTGGACGTTGGGGAAATAGCCAAAAACATTCAGTACTTC.

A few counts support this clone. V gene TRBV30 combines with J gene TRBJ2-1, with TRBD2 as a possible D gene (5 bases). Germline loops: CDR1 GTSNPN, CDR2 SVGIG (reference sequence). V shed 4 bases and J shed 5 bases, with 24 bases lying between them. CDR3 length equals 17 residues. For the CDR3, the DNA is TGTGCCTGGACCCGGACCCTCACTAGTCTGAACCACAATGAGCAGTTCTTC. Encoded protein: CAWTRTLTSLNHNEQFF.

The DNA for the CDR3 is TGTGCCAGCAGCTTAGTCCTCCCCGGAAACACCATATATTTT. It yields the protein CASSLVLPGNTIYF. The chain couples TRBV11-2 to TRBJ1-3; D is ambiguous. Trimming removed 1 base from V and 4 bases from J, with 8 bases in between. Looked up from germline, CDR1 is SGHAT and CDR2 is FQNNGV. This CDR3 has 14 residues.

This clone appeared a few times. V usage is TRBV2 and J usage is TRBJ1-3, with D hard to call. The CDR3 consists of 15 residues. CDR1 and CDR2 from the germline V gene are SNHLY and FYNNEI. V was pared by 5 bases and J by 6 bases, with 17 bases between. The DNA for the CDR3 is TGTGCCAGCAGTCAGGCCGACGGCCTGGAAAACACCATATATTTT. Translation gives CASSQADGLENTIYF.

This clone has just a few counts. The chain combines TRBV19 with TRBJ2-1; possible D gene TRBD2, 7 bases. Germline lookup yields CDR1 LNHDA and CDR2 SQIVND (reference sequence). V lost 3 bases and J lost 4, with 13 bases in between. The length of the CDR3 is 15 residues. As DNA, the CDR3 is TGTGCCAGTAGTATCCGCGGGGGCGGTTACAATGAGCAGTTCTTC. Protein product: CASSIRGGGYNEQFF.

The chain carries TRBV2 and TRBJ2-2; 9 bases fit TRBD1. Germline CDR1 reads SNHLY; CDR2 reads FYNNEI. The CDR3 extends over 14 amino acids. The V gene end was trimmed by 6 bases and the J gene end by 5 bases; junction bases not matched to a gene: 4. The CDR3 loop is CASSSGTGTGELFF. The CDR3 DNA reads TGTGCCAGCAGCTCCGGGACAGGGACCGGGGAGCTGTTTTTT.

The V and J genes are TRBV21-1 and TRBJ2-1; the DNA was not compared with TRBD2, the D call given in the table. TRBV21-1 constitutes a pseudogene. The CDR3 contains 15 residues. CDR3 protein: CASDFIRRHPNEQFF. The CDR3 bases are TGTGCCAGCGACTTTATAAGGCGGCACCCCAATGAGCAGTTCTTC.

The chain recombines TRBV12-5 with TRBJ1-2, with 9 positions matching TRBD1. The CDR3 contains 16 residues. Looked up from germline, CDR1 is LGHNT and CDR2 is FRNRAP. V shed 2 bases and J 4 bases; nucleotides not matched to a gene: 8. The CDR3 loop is CASGLTTGGSIYGYTF. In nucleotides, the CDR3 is TGTGCTAGTGGTTTGACGACAGGGGGAAGTATCTATGGCTACACCTTC.

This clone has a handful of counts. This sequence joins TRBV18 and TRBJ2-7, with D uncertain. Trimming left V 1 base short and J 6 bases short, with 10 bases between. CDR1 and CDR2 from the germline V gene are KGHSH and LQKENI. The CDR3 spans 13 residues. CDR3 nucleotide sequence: TGTGCCAGCTCACCACGAGAGATTAGCGAGCAGTACTTC. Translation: CASSPREISEQYF.